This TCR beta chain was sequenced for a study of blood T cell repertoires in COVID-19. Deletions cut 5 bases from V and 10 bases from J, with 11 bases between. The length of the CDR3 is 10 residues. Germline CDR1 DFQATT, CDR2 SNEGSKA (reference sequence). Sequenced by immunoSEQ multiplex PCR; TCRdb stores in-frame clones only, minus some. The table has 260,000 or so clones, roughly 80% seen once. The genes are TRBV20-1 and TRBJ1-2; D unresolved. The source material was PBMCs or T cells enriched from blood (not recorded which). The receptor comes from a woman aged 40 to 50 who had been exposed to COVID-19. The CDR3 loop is CSAFQRYYTF. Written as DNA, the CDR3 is TGCAGTGCTTTCCAGCGCTACTACACCTTC.